This TCR beta chain emerged from a study of OX40 agonist ivuxolimab in advanced cancers. Across the whole study: A mean age of approximately 60 years, range roughly 20 to 90, was recorded, and roughly 83% were male.

On this clone: Its cognate antigen is unknown.

General study findings and limits: The CD4+ and CD8+ T cells in the blood had expanded clonally by week 6 at 0.1 to 3.0 mg/kg.

V lost 0 bases to trimming and J lost 5 bases, with 10 bases between them. From germline, CDR1 is MGHRA and CDR2 YSYEKL. This CDR3 is 14 amino acids long. Produced via immunoSEQ multiplex PCR; TCRdb's table is partial and in-frame only. The table shows 65,000 to 90,000 clones, with roughly 90% occurring only once. The sequencing used CD4+ or CD8+ T cells sorted from blood, collected in a trial of the OX40 agonist ivuxolimab. The chain employs TRBV4-1 and TRBJ1-2; D ambiguous. This sequence originates from an adult with an advanced solid tumor such as melanoma, head and neck, liver or kidney cancer. The CDR3 here is CASSQEGASYGYTF. DNA of the CDR3: TGCGCCAGCAGCCAAGAGGGAGCCAGTTATGGCTACACCTTC.